This T cell receptor (beta chain) was sequenced for a study of identifying expanded T cells in peripheral blood. Healthy donors had no documented immune events, such as infections, while sampled. V was clipped by 7 bases and J by 0 bases; unmatched bases: 4. The CDR3 has 13 amino acids. Germline CDR1 and CDR2: SQVTM and ANQGSEA. Data came from immunoSEQ multiplex PCR; TCRdb stores just in-frame clones and leaves some out. Here the sample spans under 70,000 clones, more than 70% being singletons. The receptor's source is a person aged 18 to 69 in good health. The genes are TRBV29-1 and TRBJ2-3, with 7 positions matching TRBD2. Material for sequencing was blood. CDR3 amino acids: CSGGLPSTDTQYF. The DNA of the CDR3 is TGCAGCGGGGGACTACCTAGCACAGATACGCAGTATTTT.